Below, one T cell receptor (beta chain) is given with its context. Its antigen is undetermined. The sample originates from a study of cytomegalovirus exposure and HLA in healthy donors. Overall study results and limits: Per published reports, the classifier diagnosed cytomegalovirus status with high specificity and sensitivity.

PCR used 60 Vbeta primers and 13 Jbeta primers. The assay was immunoSEQ multiplex PCR, and TCRdb's table has in-frame clones only and misses some. The sample carries more than 95,000 clones, under 65% recorded once. It was healthy bone marrow donors who served as donors. The germline V gene has CDR1 MNHNS and CDR2 SASEGT. Between the trimmed V and J ends, which lost 4 bases and 7 bases, there was a span of 13 bases. The CDR3 contains 13 residues. The sample consisted of PBMCs. The genes are TRBV6-1 and TRBJ1-2; unclear D gene. This TCR derives from a man aged 55 to 70 in good health and CMV-seronegative. CDR3 DNA: TGTGCCAGCAGTGGCCGGGGAGAGGGTGGCTACACCTTC. This gives the protein CASSGRGEGGYTF.